Each of the 22 T cell receptor beta chains below was sequenced from the same sample in a study of T cell changes during pregnancy in multiple sclerosis. Using immunoSEQ multiplex PCR, the repertoire was profiled, and TCRdb retains in-frame clones only, with some absent. The sample lists 40,000 to 45,000 clones; about nine tenths were seen once. The input for sequencing was CD4+ T cells from peripheral blood mononuclear cells, taken in the first trimester of pregnancy. The source is a female donor with multiple sclerosis, enrolled in a pregnancy study.

V and J are TRBV18 and TRBJ1-3; D remains unclear. CDR1 is KGHSH, CDR2 LQKENI, per germline. V lost 4 bases and J 0 bases, leaving 13 bases between the germline ends. There are 16 residues in the CDR3. Here the CDR3 reads CASSQEHLPSGNTIYF. CDR3 bases: TGTGCCAGCTCACAAGAACATCTCCCCTCTGGAAACACCATATATTTT.

The chain links TRBV30 to TRBJ1-2; 8 nucleotides match TRBD1. The CDR3 loop spans 15 amino acids. Germline V lookup: CDR1 GTSNPN, CDR2 SVGIG (reference sequence). V shed 0 bases, J shed 4 bases, and the junction held 7 bases outside the gene matches. This CDR3 reads CAWSVPGTGGYGYTF. The CDR3 bases are TGTGCCTGGAGTGTCCCCGGGACAGGAGGCTATGGCTACACCTTC.

The gene calls are TRBV19 and TRBJ1-1; perhaps TRBD1 as D (6 bases). Germline CDR1 reads LNHDA; CDR2 reads SQIVND (reference sequence). V dropped 8 bases and J dropped 4 bases, with 14 bases sitting between them. This CDR3 has 13 residues. CDR3 coding DNA: TGTGCCAGTGCCACCTCAGGGGTCACTGAAGCTTTCTTT. Encoded protein: CASATSGVTEAFF.

J is TRBJ2-5 and V is TRBV7-7; 7 bases agree with TRBD1. The CDR3 is 15 amino acids. With V trimmed by 5 bases and J by 5 bases, 11 bases remained unmatched. CDR1 is SSHAT, CDR2 FNYEAQ, per germline (reference sequence). CDR3 in DNA: TGTGCCAGCAGCCCGAGGACAGGCGGAGTGGAGACCCAGTACTTC. Translating it yields CASSPRTGGVETQYF.

CDR3 sequence (DNA): TGTGCCAGCAGCCAGGGGGAAACTAACTATGGCTACACCTTC. Protein: CASSQGETNYGYTF. The chain recombines TRBV7-9 with TRBJ1-2; 7 bases agree with TRBD1. The CDR3 spans 14 residues. Losses at the gene ends were 5 bases for V and 0 bases for J; bases not matched to a gene: 3. The germline CDR1 and CDR2 sequences are SEHNR and FQNEAQ (reference sequence).

The genes are TRBV10-3 and TRBJ2-2, with unresolved D. CDR1 ENHRY and CDR2 SYGVKD come from the germline V gene. This CDR3 comprises 17 residues. V shed 2 bases and J shed 1 base, with 14 bases lying between them. CDR3 in DNA: TGTGCCATCAGTGAGCATATTTACAGTCTGAACACCGGGGAGCTGTTTTTT. Protein sequence: CAISEHIYSLNTGELFF.

The chain joins TRBV9 to TRBJ2-3; possibly TRBD1 for D (6 bases). CDR1 is SGDLS, CDR2 YYNGEE, per germline. Trimming removed 4 bases from V and 4 bases from J, with 22 bases in between. The length of the CDR3 is 17 residues. The CDR3 region is CASSLTSAGVGPDTQYF. For the CDR3, the DNA is TGTGCCAGCAGCCTCACCTCGGCAGGGGTCGGCCCAGATACGCAGTATTTT.

This chain connects TRBV10-1 to TRBJ2-5; tentative D call: TRBD1 (6 bases). Germline-derived CDR1 and CDR2 are WNHNN and SYGVQD (reference sequence). V was shortened by 3 bases and J by 5 bases, with 10 bases between the two germline ends. The CDR3 consists of 13 residues. CDR3 in amino acids: CASSENRAETQYF. CDR3 sequence (DNA): TGCGCCAGCAGTGAAAACAGGGCGGAGACCCAGTACTTC.

The V and J genes are TRBV4-2 and TRBJ2-7; unclear D gene. Trimming removed 2 bases at V and 2 bases at J, with 16 bases between. Germline V gives CDR1 LGHNA, CDR2 YNFKEQ. This CDR3 is 16 amino acids long. This chain's CDR3 is CASSQLLGASPYEQYF. CDR3 DNA: TGTGCCAGCAGCCAACTTTTGGGCGCAAGTCCCTACGAGCAGTACTTC.

This clone was seen a few times. The genes are TRBV12-5 and TRBJ2-2, with 8 positions matching TRBD1. This CDR3 is built from 17 residues. Looked up from germline, CDR1 is LGHNT and CDR2 is FRNRAP. V gave up 2 bases and J gave up 5 bases; unmatched junction bases: 10. The CDR3 sequence: CASGLRGQVARTGELFF. DNA of the CDR3: TGTGCTAGTGGTTTGCGGGGACAGGTTGCTCGGACCGGGGAGCTGTTTTTT.

This chain joins TRBV5-4 and TRBJ1-2; no reliable D call. Germline lookup yields CDR1 SGHNT and CDR2 YYREEE (reference sequence). The CDR3 sequence is 13 residues long. The V end lost 3 bases, the J end lost 2 bases, and 8 bases lay between the germline ends. DNA of the CDR3: TGTGCCAGCAGCTCCGACGGGAACTATGGCTACACCTTC. Its protein product is CASSSDGNYGYTF.

This chain links TRBV7-9 with TRBJ1-6; possible D gene TRBD1, 6 bases. From germline, CDR1 is SEHNR and CDR2 FQNEAQ (reference sequence). The CDR3 consists of 15 residues. Deletions cut 0 bases from V and 9 bases from J, with 12 bases between. DNA for the CDR3: TGTGCCAGCAGCTTAGCGGCAGGGGTTGGTTCACCCCTCCACTTT. It codes for CASSLAAGVGSPLHF. The variable domain in full, with the rest retrieved from reference TRBV7-9 and TRBJ1-6, is DTGVSQNPRHKITKRGQNVTFRCDPISEHNRLYWYRQTLGQGPEFLTYFQNEAQLEKSRLLSDRFSAERPKGSFSTLEIQRTEQGDSAMYLCASSLAAGVGSPLHFGNGTRLTVT.

The chain recombines TRBV7-9 with TRBJ1-1; D is possibly TRBD1 (6 bases). CDR1 and CDR2 from the germline V gene are SEHNR and FQNEAQ (reference sequence). The CDR3 is 14 residues long. With 2 bases removed from V and 7 bases from J, the gap between germline ends came to 14 bases. The CDR3: CASSLTLQGYEAFF. In nucleotides, the CDR3 is TGTGCCAGCAGCTTAACCCTTCAGGGGTATGAAGCTTTCTTT.

This chain connects TRBV28 to TRBJ2-1; TRBD2 agrees at 8 bases. With V trimmed by 4 bases and J by 3 bases, 5 bases remained unmatched. This CDR3 is built from 15 residues. The V gene's germline CDR1 is MDHEN and CDR2 SYDVKM. CDR3 DNA sequence: TGTGCCAGCAGTTCCGGACTAGCAGACTACAATGAGCAGTTCTTC. Translating gives CASSSGLADYNEQFF.

The CDR3 sequence is CASSLAEVGADTQYF. The DNA of the CDR3 is TGCGCCAGCAGCTTGGCCGAAGTTGGGGCCGATACGCAGTATTTT. The V gene is TRBV5-1, the J gene TRBJ2-3, with a tentative D call TRBD1 (5 bases). Germline V CDR1 and CDR2: SGHRS, YFSETQ. CDR3 size: 15 residues. V was cut by 0 bases and J by 6 bases, with 14 bases left in between.

This clone was seen a few times. The chain carries TRBV19 and TRBJ1-5; 7 nucleotides line up with TRBD1. Germline CDR1 is LNHDA and CDR2 is SQIVND (reference sequence). This CDR3 is built from 13 residues. V gave up 4 bases and J gave up 6 bases; unmatched junction bases: 3. In nucleotides, the CDR3 is TGTGCCAGTAGTAGAGGGGGCAGTCAGCCCCAGCATTTT. Encoded protein: CASSRGGSQPQHF.

The chain recombines TRBV5-1 with TRBJ2-5, with a weak D call TRBD2 (6 bases). CDR1 and CDR2 from the germline V gene are SGHRS and YFSETQ. The length of the CDR3 is 15 residues. V lost 0 bases to trimming and J lost 2 bases, with 11 bases between them. In DNA form, the CDR3 reads TGCGCCAGCAGCTTGGCCGGGGGTAGGCAAGAGACCCAGTACTTC. Its protein product is CASSLAGGRQETQYF.

The chain couples TRBV6-1 to TRBJ1-2; no reliable D call. CDR3 length: 13 residues. V was trimmed by 6 bases and J by 2 bases, leaving 10 bases between them. Per germline, CDR1 MNHNS and CDR2 SASEGT. CDR3 sequence: CASRAPLNYGYTF. The CDR3 DNA follows: TGTGCCAGCAGGGCACCTTTGAACTATGGCTACACCTTC.

The chain is built from TRBV7-6 and TRBJ1-5; possible D gene TRBD1, 6 bases. The CDR3 runs 18 residues. Looked up from germline, CDR1 is SGHVS and CDR2 is FNYEAQ. Trimming took off 5 bases at V and 3 bases at J, with 23 bases between the two ends. DNA of the CDR3: TGTGCCAGCAGCCCCTCTGATCGCGCGACAGGAATCAATCAGCCCCAGCATTTT. This gives the protein CASSPSDRATGINQPQHF.

The chain uses TRBV30 and TRBJ2-7; 11 nucleotides line up with TRBD2. Looked up from germline, CDR1 is GTSNPN and CDR2 is SVGIG (reference sequence). After removal of 3 bases from V and 5 bases from J, the junction contained 3 bases not matched to a gene. The CDR3 has 13 amino acids. DNA for the CDR3: TGTGCCTGGAGCCCGGGACTAGCGGACGAGCAGTACTTC. It is translated as CAWSPGLADEQYF.

V is TRBV25-1 and J is TRBJ2-3, with 9 bases matching TRBD2. Trimming took 7 bases from V and 8 from J; bases not matched to a gene: 10. This CDR3 contains 14 residues. The germline V gene encodes CDR1 MGHDK and CDR2 SYGVNS. CDR3 in DNA: TGTGCCAGCACGGTGGGCGGGGGGGTCGGTACGCAGTATTTT. It codes for CASTVGGGVGTQYF.

This chain joins TRBV19 and TRBJ2-5, with a tentative D call TRBD2 (6 bases). Germline V gene lookup returns CDR1 LNHDA and CDR2 SQIVND (reference sequence). This CDR3 contains 14 residues. Trimming cost V 4 bases and J 5 bases, with 14 bases left between them. In DNA form, the CDR3 reads TGTGCCAGTAGTAGGCCGGGGGTAAGGGAGACCCAGTACTTC. Its translation is CASSRPGVRETQYF.